Listed here are 29 T cell receptor beta chains from one sample, sequenced in a study of post-analysis software for immune sequencing data. Unique molecular identifiers were built into the TCR beta cDNA libraries. Using its own MiXCR run on the PCR reads, TCRdb lists one record per CDR3 protein. The sample consists of hundreds of thousands of distinct CDR3 sequences, approximately 34% of them appearing once. The antigens of these receptors remain unknown. Study-wide results and caveats: Controls showed lower frequencies than patients for five TRBV segments, and TRBV5-6, TRBV5-1 and TRBV20-1 were among these.

Sample: blood. Every receptor here comes from a girl aged 5-17 years with multiple sclerosis.

A single count supports this clonotype. A much larger clone sits a single nucleotide away, making a read error possible. This chain links TRBV12-3 or TRBV12-4 with TRBJ2-1, with a tentative D call TRBD2 (6 bases). The DNA end favors TRBJ2-7, so the J call may be wrong. This CDR3 has 12 residues. This CDR3 reads CASSFLANEQYF. The CDR3 DNA is TGTGCCAGCAGTTTTCTAGCGAATGAGCAGTACTTC.

At least ten counts were recorded for this clonotype. The chain recombines TRBV20-1 with TRBJ1-1; D not resolved. This CDR3 has 15 amino acids. Per germline, CDR1 DFQATT and CDR2 SNEGSKA (reference sequence). Between the trimmed V and J ends, which lost 0 bases and 2 bases, there was a span of 13 bases. The CDR3 bases are TGCAGTGCTAGAGAGGCCCAGAGAAGCAACACTGAAGCTTTCTTT. Its translation is CSAREAQRSNTEAFF.

This chain connects TRBV7-9 to TRBJ2-5; no firm D call. The V gene lost 1 base and the J gene lost 2 bases, with 8 bases spanning the gap. CDR1 and CDR2 from the germline V gene are SEHNR and FQNEAQ (reference sequence). The CDR3 length is 14 residues. CDR3 amino acids: CASSLEVEQETQYF. The CDR3, as DNA: TGTGCCAGCAGCTTAGAGGTCGAGCAAGAGACCCAGTACTTC. The variable domain in full, completed from reference TRBV7-9 and TRBJ2-5, reads DTGVSQNPRHKITKRGQNVTFRCDPISEHNRLYWYRQTLGQGPEFLTYFQNEAQLEKSRLLSDRFSAERPKGSFSTLEIQRTEQGDSAMYLCASSLEVEQETQYFGPGTRLLVL.

Regarding this clonotype: A clone one base away is much larger, so this may be a read error. V and J are TRBV20-1 and TRBJ2-7; no clear D. V was cut by 4 bases and J by 7 bases, with 8 bases left in between. Germline V lookup: CDR1 DFQATT, CDR2 SNEGSKA (reference sequence). This CDR3 contains 10 residues. The DNA of the CDR3 is TGCAGTGCTACTAACCATGAGCAGTACTTC. The encoded protein is CSATNHEQYF.

This clonotype has at least ten counts. The CDR3 nucleotides read TGCGCCAGCAGCTTGGCTGGGACAGGGCAAGAGACCCAGTACTTC. It translates to CASSLAGTGQETQYF. The chain carries TRBV5-1 and TRBJ2-5; 9 bases are a match to TRBD1. The CDR3 has 15 residues. The V gene's germline CDR1 is SGHRS and CDR2 YFSETQ. V shed 0 bases, J shed 2 bases, and the junction held 2 bases outside the gene matches.

This chain joins TRBV4-2 and TRBJ2-3, with 11 nucleotides matching TRBD2. CDR1 and CDR2 from the germline V gene are LGHNA and YNFKEQ. V was clipped by 1 base and J by 7 bases; unmatched bases: 7. The CDR3 extends over 16 amino acids. For the CDR3, the DNA is TGTGCCAGCAGCCAAGGTCTAGCGGGAGGAGATAATACGCAGTATTTT. Translation gives CASSQGLAGGDNTQYF.

In regard to this clonotype: A much larger clone is a single base away; this may be a read error. The chain has TRBV20-1 and TRBJ2-3; TRBD1 is a possible D gene (7 bases). Germline V gene sequence: CDR1 DFQATT, CDR2 SNEGSKA (reference sequence). The CDR3 consists of 15 residues. The CDR3 loop reads CSARDWRGRADMQYF. Here the CDR3 DNA reads TGCAGTGCTAGAGATTGGAGGGGGCGAGCAGATATGCAGTATTTT.

There are a few counts of this clonotype. Being one base from a much bigger clone, this may be a read error. The chain carries TRBV20-1 and TRBJ2-7, with D tentatively TRBD1 or TRBD2 (5 bases each). The CDR3 contains 16 residues. V was pared by 0 bases and J by 6 bases, with 21 bases between. CDR1 is DFQATT and CDR2 is SNEGSKA in the germline V gene (reference sequence). The CDR3 is CSARDPGWDPGSEQYF. The CDR3 nucleotides are TGCAGTGCTAGAGATCCTGGCTGGGACCCCGGTTCCGAGCAGTACTTC.

The chain couples TRBV7-9 to TRBJ2-2; D unresolved. The CDR3 is made up of 16 amino acids. The V gene lost 2 bases and the J gene lost 0 bases, with 10 bases spanning the gap. Looked up from germline, CDR1 is SEHNR and CDR2 is FQNEAQ (reference sequence). The CDR3 sequence: CASSLRADPNTGELFF. The CDR3 coding sequence is TGTGCCAGCAGCTTAAGGGCAGATCCGAACACCGGGGAGCTGTTTTTT.

This clonotype showed up many times. The CDR3 DNA sequence: TGTGCCACCACTAGCGGGAGCACAGATACGCAGTATTTT. Amino acids: CATTSGSTDTQYF. The V gene is TRBV28, the J gene TRBJ2-3, with 9 bases fitting TRBD2. Trimming cost V 10 bases and J 0 bases; bases outside gene matches: 2. Germline V gene lookup returns CDR1 MDHEN and CDR2 SYDVKM. The CDR3 runs 13 residues.

Concerning this clonotype itself: One end of the junction varies from germline; a read error may be responsible. The chain employs TRBV6-2 or TRBV6-3 and TRBJ2-7; D perhaps matches TRBD1 (5 bases). Per the germline V gene, CDR1 is MNHEY and CDR2 is SVGEGT. CDR3 size: 14 residues. CDR3 loop: CASSLTYGAFEEYF. The CDR3 bases are TGTGCCAGCAGTTTGACATATGGGGCGTTCGAGGAGTACTTC.

This clonotype was counted ten times or more. The gene calls are TRBV11-2 and TRBJ2-5; a weak D match, TRBD1 (7 bases). With 5 bases removed from V and 5 bases from J, the gap between germline ends came to 21 bases. The CDR3 runs to 16 residues. Germline CDR1 SGHAT, CDR2 FQNNGV. CDR3 in DNA: TGTGCCAGCAGCCCTGACCGACTAGGGGGCGTGGAGACCCAGTACTTC. This translates into CASSPDRLGGVETQYF.

To note about this clonotype: A single base separates this from a much larger clone, so it may be a read error. This rearrangement joins TRBV29-1 to TRBJ2-4; D may be TRBD1 (5 bases). Germline V CDR1 and CDR2: SQVTM, ANQGSEA. This CDR3 contains 14 residues. The V end was cut by 4 bases, the J end by 2 bases, with 12 bases between. In DNA, the CDR3 is TGCAGCGTTGGAGACAGTCCGACCAAAAACATTCAGTACTTC. It translates to CSVGDSPTKNIQYF.

The chain carries TRBV7-6 and TRBJ2-7; D is unresolved. V gave up 3 bases and J gave up 3 bases, with 15 bases separating them. Germline V CDR1 and CDR2: SGHVS, FNYEAQ. There are 15 residues in the CDR3. This CDR3 is CASSFGTRQLYEQYF. The CDR3 DNA reads as TGTGCCAGCAGCTTTGGCACGAGACAACTCTACGAGCAGTACTTC.

Concerning this clonotype itself: A much more abundant neighbour one base away suggests this may be a read error. The chain links TRBV7-8 to TRBJ2-2; D possibly corresponds to TRBD2 (6 bases). The V gene lost 3 bases and the J gene lost 5 bases, with 16 bases spanning the gap. This CDR3 spans 16 amino acids. Germline V gene data show CDR1 as SGHVS and CDR2 as FQNEAQ. The DNA of the CDR3 is TGTGCCAGCAGCTTCTACGGGGGTAGAAGGACCGGGGAGCTGTTTTTT. It encodes CASSFYGGRRTGELFF.

This clonotype was counted many times. The chain couples TRBV20-1 to TRBJ2-1; TRBD2 matches 13 bases. Per germline, CDR1 DFQATT and CDR2 SNEGSKA (reference sequence). The CDR3 covers 18 residues. V lost 0 bases and J lost 1; bases outside the gene matches: 6. CDR3 protein: CSARDPRTSGSSYNEQFF. In nucleotides, the CDR3 is TGCAGTGCTAGAGATCCGAGGACTAGCGGGAGTTCCTACAATGAGCAGTTCTTC.

This clonotype was counted ten times or more. V gene TRBV2 combines with J gene TRBJ2-3; a possible D gene is TRBD2 (5 bases). Trimming removed 5 bases from V and 4 bases from J, with 13 bases in between. Germline V gene lookup returns CDR1 SNHLY and CDR2 FYNNEI. The CDR3 covers 14 residues. The CDR3 loop is CASSKLEVADTQYF. CDR3 coding DNA: TGTGCCAGCAGTAAACTAGAGGTGGCAGATACGCAGTATTTT.

There are many counts of this clonotype. The chain combines TRBV28 with TRBJ2-1; tentatively, D is TRBD2 (6 bases). V gave up 7 bases and J gave up 7 bases, with 14 bases separating them. This CDR3 region has 13 residues. Per germline, CDR1 MDHEN and CDR2 SYDVKM. CDR3 region: CASTTREVNEQFF. DNA for the CDR3: TGTGCCAGCACAACGAGGGAGGTGAATGAGCAGTTCTTC.

About this clonotype: With a much larger clone just one base away, this may be a read error. The genes are TRBV6-7 and TRBJ1-2; unclear D gene. TRBV6-7 is reported as an ORF; its role is uncertain. V was clipped by 0 bases and J by 11 bases, with 19 bases between them. This CDR3 comprises 15 residues. CDR3 region: CASSYSGCQRDRYTF. In DNA form, the CDR3 reads TGTGCCAGCAGTTACTCGGGGTGTCAGCGGGATCGGTACACCTTC.

In this sample, this clonotype turned up many times. This chain links TRBV20-1 with TRBJ2-7; a weak D match, TRBD1 (6 bases). The CDR3 consists of 15 residues. The germline gives CDR1 DFQATT, CDR2 SNEGSKA (reference sequence). V dropped 3 bases and J dropped 5 bases, with 20 bases sitting between them. The DNA of the CDR3 is TGCAGTGCTAGGCAGGGGACCGCAGGGGTCAACGAGCAGTACTTC. Translating it yields CSARQGTAGVNEQYF.

The rearrangement uses TRBV24-1 and TRBJ2-3; D is unclear. This CDR3 contains 11 residues. CDR1 is KGHDR and CDR2 is SFDVKD in the germline V gene. The ends were cut back, 1 base at V and 6 bases at J, with 1 base in the middle. CDR3 nucleotides: TGTGCCACCAGTGATTTTGATACGCAGTATTTT. Amino acids: CATSDFDTQYF.

This clonotype has at least ten counts. V and J are TRBV4-1 and TRBJ1-5; 10 bases agree with TRBD1. With V trimmed by 1 base and J by 9 bases, 6 bases remained unmatched. The V gene's germline CDR1 is MGHRA and CDR2 YSYEKL. The CDR3 totals 15 residues. The CDR3 region has the DNA TGCGCCAGCAGCCAAGGGGACAGGGGTTCTGGGCCCCAGCATTTT. The encoded protein is CASSQGDRGSGPQHF.

Worth noting for this clonotype: The junction shows a germline mismatch at one end, possibly a read error. This rearrangement joins TRBV6-6 to TRBJ2-1; tentatively, D is TRBD2 (5 bases). Germline values: CDR1 MNHNY, CDR2 SVGAGI (reference sequence). The CDR3 loop spans 11 amino acids. In DNA, the CDR3 is TGTGCCAGCAGCTACCCGGTAGCGCAGTTCTTT. Residues: CASSYPVAQFF.

This clonotype occurred a few times. With a much larger clone just one base away, this may be a read error. This chain connects TRBV29-1 to TRBJ2-6; D possibly uses TRBD1 or TRBD2 (5 bases each). In germline, CDR1 is SQVTM, CDR2 ANQGSEA. The CDR3 has 13 residues. The CDR3 spells CSVAGAGANVRTF. CDR3 nucleotides: TGCAGCGTGGCCGGGGCTGGGGCCAACGTCCGGACTTTC.

This clonotype has at least ten counts. The chain is built from TRBV5-1 and TRBJ1-1; 8 positions agree with TRBD1. The CDR3 covers 15 residues. The V gene's germline CDR1 is SGHRS and CDR2 YFSETQ. V was clipped by 4 bases and J by 0 bases; unmatched bases: 5. The CDR3 spells CASSGGTGMNTEAFF. In DNA form, the CDR3 reads TGCGCCAGCAGCGGAGGGACAGGAATGAACACTGAAGCTTTCTTT.

This clonotype was detected only a few times. This chain links TRBV29-1 with TRBJ2-2; 7 bases line up with TRBD2. Per germline, CDR1 SQVTM and CDR2 ANQGSEA. CDR3 length: 13 amino acids. The junction had 4 bases not matched to a gene; V was cut back by 6 bases and J by 3 bases. CDR3 in amino acids: CSVWGGHTGELFF. The CDR3 bases are TGCAGCGTCTGGGGAGGGCACACCGGGGAGCTGTTTTTT.

This rearrangement joins TRBV10-3 to TRBJ2-7; 11 positions match TRBD2. J gave up 3 bases and V 3 bases, and 4 bases lay outside the gene matches. The CDR3 loop spans 15 amino acids. CDR1 ENHRY and CDR2 SYGVKD come from the germline V gene. The CDR3 protein is CAISDPGTSGYEQYF. The DNA for the CDR3 is TGTGCCATCAGTGACCCCGGGACTAGCGGCTACGAGCAGTACTTC.

For this clonotype: This clone may be a read error of a much larger clone one base away. The CDR3 loop is CASSFYRTPGLERPHEQYF. CDR3 nucleotide sequence: TGTGCCAGCAGTTTCTACCGTACCCCCGGACTAGAAAGGCCCCATGAGCAGTACTTC. V is TRBV12-3 or TRBV12-4 and J is TRBJ2-7; 7 bases map to TRBD2. The CDR3 contains 19 residues. Trimming removed 3 bases from V and 7 bases from J; junction bases left unmatched: 24.

The sample holds one count of this clonotype. The chain links TRBV13 to TRBJ2-5; the D is unclear. Matching the DNA end better, TRBJ2-7 makes the J call doubtful. This CDR3 has 14 residues. CDR1 is PRHDT and CDR2 is FYEKMQ in the germline V gene (reference sequence). DNA for the CDR3: TGTGCCAGTAGGCGAGGCAGGCCTACCTACGAGCAGTACTTC. The encoded protein is CASRRGRPTYEQYF.